This T cell receptor (beta chain) was sequenced for a study of chemoradiotherapy in HPV16-positive cancers. Findings and limits, study-wide: HPV-responsive T-cell expansion during chemoradiotherapy was linked to improved recurrence-free survival in HPV16-positive patients.

The V end lost 4 bases, the J end lost 5 bases, and 9 bases lay between the germline ends. This CDR3 is 13 amino acids long. Germline loops: CDR1 LGHNA, CDR2 YSLEER. The protocol was immunoSEQ multiplex PCR, while the TCRdb copy is restricted to in-frame clones and leaves out a portion. The sample records over a thousand clones, 87% being singletons. A remark on this clone: The antigen remains undetermined.

This receptor was taken from a human donor with HPV-associated anogenital cancer. V usage is TRBV4-3 and J usage is TRBJ1-3, with D hard to call. The material was tumor tissue, obtained from a patient who underwent chemoradiotherapy. The CDR3 sequence is CASSPSRRNTIYF. The CDR3 DNA follows: TGCGCCAGCAGCCCATCACGGAGAAACACCATATATTTT.